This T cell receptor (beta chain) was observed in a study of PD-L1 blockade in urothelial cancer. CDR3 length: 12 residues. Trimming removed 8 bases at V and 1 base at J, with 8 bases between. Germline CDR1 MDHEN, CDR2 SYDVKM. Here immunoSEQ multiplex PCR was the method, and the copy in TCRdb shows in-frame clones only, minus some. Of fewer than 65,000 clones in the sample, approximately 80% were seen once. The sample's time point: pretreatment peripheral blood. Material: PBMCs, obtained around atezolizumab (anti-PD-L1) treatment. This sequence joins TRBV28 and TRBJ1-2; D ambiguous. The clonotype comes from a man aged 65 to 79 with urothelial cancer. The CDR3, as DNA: TGTGCCAGCTCCCCCAGTAACTATGGCTACACCTTC. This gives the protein CASSPSNYGYTF.